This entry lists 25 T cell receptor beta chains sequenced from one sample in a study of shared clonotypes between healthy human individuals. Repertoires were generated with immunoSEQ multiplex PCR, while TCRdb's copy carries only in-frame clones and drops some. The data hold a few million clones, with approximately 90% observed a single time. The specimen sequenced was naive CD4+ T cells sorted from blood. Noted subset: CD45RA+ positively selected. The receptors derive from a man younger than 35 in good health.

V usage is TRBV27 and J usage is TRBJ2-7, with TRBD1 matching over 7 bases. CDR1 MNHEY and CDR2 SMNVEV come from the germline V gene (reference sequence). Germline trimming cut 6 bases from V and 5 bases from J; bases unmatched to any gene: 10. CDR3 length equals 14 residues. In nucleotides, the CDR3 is TGTGCCAGCAGCACCATGAGGGGGCGCGACGAGCAGTACTTC. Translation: CASSTMRGRDEQYF.

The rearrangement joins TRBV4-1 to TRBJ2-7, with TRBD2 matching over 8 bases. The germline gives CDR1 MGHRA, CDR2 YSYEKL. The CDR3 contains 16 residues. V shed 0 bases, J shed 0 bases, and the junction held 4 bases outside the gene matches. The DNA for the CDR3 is TGCGCCAGCAGCCAAGAGGTTAGCGGGGTCTCCTACGAGCAGTACTTC. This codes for CASSQEVSGVSYEQYF.

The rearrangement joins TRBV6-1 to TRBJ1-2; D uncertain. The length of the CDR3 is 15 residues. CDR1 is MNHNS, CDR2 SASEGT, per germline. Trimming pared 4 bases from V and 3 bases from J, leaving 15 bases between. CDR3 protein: CASSGGVTWDYGYTF. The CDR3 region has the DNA TGTGCCAGCAGTGGAGGAGTTACTTGGGACTATGGCTACACCTTC.

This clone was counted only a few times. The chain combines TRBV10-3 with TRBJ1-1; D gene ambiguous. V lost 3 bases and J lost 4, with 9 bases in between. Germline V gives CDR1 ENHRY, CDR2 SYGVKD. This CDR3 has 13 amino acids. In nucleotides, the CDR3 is TGTGCCATCAGTGACATGACGGTCACTGAAGCTTTCTTT. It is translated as CAISDMTVTEAFF.

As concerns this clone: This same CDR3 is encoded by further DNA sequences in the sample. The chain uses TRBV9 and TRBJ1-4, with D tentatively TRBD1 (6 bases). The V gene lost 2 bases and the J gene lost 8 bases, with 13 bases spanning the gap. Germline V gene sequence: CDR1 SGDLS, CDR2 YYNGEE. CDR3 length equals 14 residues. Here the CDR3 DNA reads TGTGCCAGCAGCGTCAATACAGGGAACGAAAAACTGTTTTTT. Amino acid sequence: CASSVNTGNEKLFF.

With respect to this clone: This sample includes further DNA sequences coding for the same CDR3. CDR3 DNA sequence: TGTGCCAGCAGTGAAGAGGGTTACGAGCAGTACTTC. Its translation: CASSEEGYEQYF. The chain is built from TRBV2 and TRBJ2-7; D ambiguous. Trimming pared 1 base from V and 4 bases from J, leaving 5 bases between. CDR1 and CDR2 (germline): SNHLY, FYNNEI. CDR3 length: 12 residues.

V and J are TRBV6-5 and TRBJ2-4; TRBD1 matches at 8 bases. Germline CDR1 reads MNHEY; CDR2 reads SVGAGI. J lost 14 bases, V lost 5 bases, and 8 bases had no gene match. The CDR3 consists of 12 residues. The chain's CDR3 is CASSNPTGVKYF. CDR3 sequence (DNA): TGTGCCAGCAGTAACCCGACAGGGGTGAAGTACTTC.

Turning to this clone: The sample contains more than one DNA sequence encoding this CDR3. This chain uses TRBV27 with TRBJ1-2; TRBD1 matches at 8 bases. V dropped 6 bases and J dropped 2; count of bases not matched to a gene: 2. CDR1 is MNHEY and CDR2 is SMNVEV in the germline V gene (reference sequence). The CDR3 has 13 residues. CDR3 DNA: TGTGCCAGCAGGCGGACAGGGAACTATGGCTACACCTTC. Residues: CASRRTGNYGYTF.

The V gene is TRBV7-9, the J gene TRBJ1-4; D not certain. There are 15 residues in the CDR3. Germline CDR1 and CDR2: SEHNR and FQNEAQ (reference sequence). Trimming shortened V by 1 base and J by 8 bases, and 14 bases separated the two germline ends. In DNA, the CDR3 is TGTGCCAGCAGCTTAGGGGGTTACAAAGAGGAAAAACTGTTTTTT. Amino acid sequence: CASSLGGYKEEKLFF.

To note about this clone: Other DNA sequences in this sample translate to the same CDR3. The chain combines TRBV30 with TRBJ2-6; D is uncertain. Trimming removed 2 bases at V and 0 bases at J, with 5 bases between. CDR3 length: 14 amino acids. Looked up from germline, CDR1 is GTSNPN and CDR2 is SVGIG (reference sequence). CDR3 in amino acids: CAWSPGSGANVLTF. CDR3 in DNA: TGTGCCTGGAGTCCCGGCTCTGGGGCCAACGTCCTGACTTTC.

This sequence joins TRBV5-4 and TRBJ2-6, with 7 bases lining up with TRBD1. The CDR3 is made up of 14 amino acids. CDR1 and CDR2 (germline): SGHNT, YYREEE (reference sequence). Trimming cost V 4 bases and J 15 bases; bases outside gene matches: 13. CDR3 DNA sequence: TGTGCCAGCAGCCCCCCTGGACAGGTAATAGACCTGACTTTC. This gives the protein CASSPPGQVIDLTF.

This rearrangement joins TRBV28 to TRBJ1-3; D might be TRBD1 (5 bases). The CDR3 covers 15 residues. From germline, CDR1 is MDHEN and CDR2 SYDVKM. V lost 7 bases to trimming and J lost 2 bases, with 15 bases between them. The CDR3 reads CASISPEGTGNTIYF. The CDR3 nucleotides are TGTGCCAGCATTAGCCCGGAGGGGACTGGAAACACCATATATTTT. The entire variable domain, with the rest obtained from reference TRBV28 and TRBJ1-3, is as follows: DVKVTQSSRYLVKRTGEKVFLECVQDMDHENMFWYRQDPGLGLRLIYFSYDVKMKEKGDIPEGYSVSREKKERFSLILESASTNQTSMYLCASISPEGTGNTIYFGEGSWLTVV.

The CDR3 loop reads CASSQALDSGANVLTF. The CDR3 coding sequence is TGCGCCAGCAGCCAAGCTCTGGACTCTGGGGCCAACGTCCTGACTTTC. This sequence joins TRBV4-3 and TRBJ2-6; no clear D gene. The CDR3 runs to 16 residues. Trimming took off 1 base at V and 0 bases at J, with 7 bases between the two ends. Germline V gene lookup returns CDR1 LGHNA and CDR2 YSLEER.

The CDR3 sequence: CASSYDRGWDTEAFF. Here the CDR3 DNA reads TGCGCCAGCAGCTACGACAGGGGGTGGGACACTGAAGCTTTCTTT. The V call is TRBV5-1, the J call TRBJ1-1; 9 positions agree with TRBD1. V trimming: 3 bases; J trimming: 3 bases; junction bases outside the gene matches: 6. The V gene's germline CDR1 is SGHRS and CDR2 YFSETQ. This CDR3 is 15 amino acids long.

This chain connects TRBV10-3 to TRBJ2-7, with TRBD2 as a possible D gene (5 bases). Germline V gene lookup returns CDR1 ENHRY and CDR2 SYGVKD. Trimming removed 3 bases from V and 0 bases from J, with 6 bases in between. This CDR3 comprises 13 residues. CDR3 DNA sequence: TGTGCCATCAGTGACGGGAACTCCTACGAGCAGTACTTC. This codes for CAISDGNSYEQYF.

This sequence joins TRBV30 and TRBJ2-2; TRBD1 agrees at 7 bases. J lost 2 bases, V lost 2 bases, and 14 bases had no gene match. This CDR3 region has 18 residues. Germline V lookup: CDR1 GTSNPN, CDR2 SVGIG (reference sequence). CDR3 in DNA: TGTGCCTGGAGTCCGCGCTACAGGGGATCTAGCAACACCGGGGAGCTGTTTTTT. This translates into CAWSPRYRGSSNTGELFF. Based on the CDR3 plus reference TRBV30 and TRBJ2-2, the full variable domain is SQTIHQWPATLVQPVGSPLSLECTVEGTSNPNLYWYRQAAGRGLQLLFYSVGIGQISSEVPQNLSASRPQDRQFILSSKKLLLSDSGFYLCAWSPRYRGSSNTGELFFGEGSRLTVL.

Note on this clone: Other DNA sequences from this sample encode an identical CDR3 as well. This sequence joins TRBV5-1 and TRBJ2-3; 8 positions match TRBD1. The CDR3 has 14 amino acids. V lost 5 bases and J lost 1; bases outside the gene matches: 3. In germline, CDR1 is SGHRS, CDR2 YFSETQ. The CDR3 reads CASSPGQGTDTQYF. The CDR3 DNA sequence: TGCGCCAGCAGTCCGGGACAGGGCACAGATACGCAGTATTTT.

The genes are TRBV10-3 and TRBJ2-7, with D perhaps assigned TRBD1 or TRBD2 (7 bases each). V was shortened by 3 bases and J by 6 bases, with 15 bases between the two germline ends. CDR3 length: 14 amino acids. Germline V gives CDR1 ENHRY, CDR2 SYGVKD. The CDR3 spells CAISDRGGLSEQYF. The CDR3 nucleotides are TGTGCCATCAGTGACAGGGGGGGCCTCTCCGAGCAGTACTTC.

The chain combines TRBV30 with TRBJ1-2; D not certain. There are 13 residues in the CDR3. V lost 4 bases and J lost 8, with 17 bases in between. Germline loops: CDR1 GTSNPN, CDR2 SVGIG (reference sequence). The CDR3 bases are TGTGCCTGGACAGGTATTGGACCCAGGGGCTACACCTTC. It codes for CAWTGIGPRGYTF.

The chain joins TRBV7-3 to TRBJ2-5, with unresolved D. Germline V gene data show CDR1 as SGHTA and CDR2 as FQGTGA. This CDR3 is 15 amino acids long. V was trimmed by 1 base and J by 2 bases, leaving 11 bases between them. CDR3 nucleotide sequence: TGTGCCAGCAGCTTAAGTATTGGCCCACAAGAGACCCAGTACTTC. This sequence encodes CASSLSIGPQETQYF.

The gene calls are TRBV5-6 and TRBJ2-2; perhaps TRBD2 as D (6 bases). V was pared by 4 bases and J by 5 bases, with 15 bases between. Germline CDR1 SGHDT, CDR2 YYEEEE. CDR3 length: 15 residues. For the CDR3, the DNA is TGTGCCAGCAGCGGGGACTTAGCTAGGACCGGGGAGCTGTTTTTT. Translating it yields CASSGDLARTGELFF.

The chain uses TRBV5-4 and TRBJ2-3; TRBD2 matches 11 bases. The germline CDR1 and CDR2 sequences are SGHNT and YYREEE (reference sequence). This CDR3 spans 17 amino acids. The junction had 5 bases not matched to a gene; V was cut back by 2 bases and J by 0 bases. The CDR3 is CASSFLGLAASTDTQYF. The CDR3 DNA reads TGTGCCAGCAGCTTTTTGGGACTAGCGGCTAGCACAGATACGCAGTATTTT.

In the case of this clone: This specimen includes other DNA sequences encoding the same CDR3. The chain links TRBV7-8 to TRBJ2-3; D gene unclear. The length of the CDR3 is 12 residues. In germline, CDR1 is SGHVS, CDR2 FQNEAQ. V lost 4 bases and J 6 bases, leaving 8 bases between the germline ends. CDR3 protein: CASSSPSDTQYF. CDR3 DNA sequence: TGTGCCAGCAGCTCGCCTTCCGATACGCAGTATTTT.

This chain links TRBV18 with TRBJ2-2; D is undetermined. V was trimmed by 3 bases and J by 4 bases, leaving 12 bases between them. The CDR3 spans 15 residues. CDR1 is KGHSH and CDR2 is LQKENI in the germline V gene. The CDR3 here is CASSPILDGTGELFF. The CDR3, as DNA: TGTGCCAGCTCACCGATTCTAGATGGCACCGGGGAGCTGTTTTTT.

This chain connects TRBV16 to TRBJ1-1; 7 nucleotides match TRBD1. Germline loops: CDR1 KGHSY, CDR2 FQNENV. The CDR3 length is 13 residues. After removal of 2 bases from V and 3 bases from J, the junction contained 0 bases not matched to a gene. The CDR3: CASSQDRDTEAFF. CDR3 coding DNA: TGTGCCAGCAGCCAAGACAGGGACACTGAAGCTTTCTTT.